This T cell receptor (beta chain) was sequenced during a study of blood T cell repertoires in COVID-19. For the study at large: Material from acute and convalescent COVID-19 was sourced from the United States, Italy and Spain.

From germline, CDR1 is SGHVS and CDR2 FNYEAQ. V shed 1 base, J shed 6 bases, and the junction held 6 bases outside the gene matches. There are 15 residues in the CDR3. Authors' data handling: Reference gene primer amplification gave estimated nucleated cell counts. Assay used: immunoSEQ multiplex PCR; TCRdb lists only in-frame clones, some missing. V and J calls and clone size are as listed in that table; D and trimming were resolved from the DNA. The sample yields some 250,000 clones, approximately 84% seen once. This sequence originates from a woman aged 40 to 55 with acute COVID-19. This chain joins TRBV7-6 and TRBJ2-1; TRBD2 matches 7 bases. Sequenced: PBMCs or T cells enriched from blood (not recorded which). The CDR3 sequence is CASSLGGGMVNEQFF. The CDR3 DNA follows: TGTGCCAGCAGCTTAGGCGGGGGTATGGTCAATGAGCAGTTCTTC.